Listed below are T cell receptor beta chains from one sample, sequenced in a study of T cell changes during pregnancy in multiple sclerosis. Only in-frame clones appear in the TCRdb table, and some are missing; sequencing was by immunoSEQ multiplex PCR. The profile shows under 70,000 clones, approximately 91% of them singletons. Sequences were derived from peripheral blood, sampled in the second trimester of pregnancy. Receptors were obtained from a female donor with multiple sclerosis, enrolled in a pregnancy study. The CDR3 runs from the conserved cysteine through the conserved F or W. A D gene is named only where the DNA matches it firmly. The listing skips clone size in some rows; elsewhere it reads once, few, many or a size class.

>TRBV2|few|TRBJ1-1|NA
CASSYLGAPNTEAFF
TGTGCCAGCAGTTACCTGGGGGCCCCGAACACTGAAGCTTTCTTT
>TRBV6-5|NA|TRBJ1-1|NA
CASSYPGGAEAFF
TGTGCCAGCAGTTACCCAGGAGGGGCTGAAGCTTTCTTT
>TRBV12-5|NA|TRBJ1-2|TRBD1
CASGPWTGSGYTF
TGTGCTAGTGGTCCGTGGACAGGGAGCGGCTACACCTTC
>TRBV6-4|once|TRBJ1-1|TRBD1
CASSYRGQNTEAFF
TGTGCCAGCAGCTACAGGGGGCAGAACACTGAAGCTTTCTTT
>TRBV2|NA|TRBJ2-7|NA
CASSGLLVYSYEQYF
TGTGCCAGCAGTGGACTCCTCGTATACTCCTACGAGCAGTACTTC
>TRBV19|once|TRBJ1-2|TRBD1
CATGQGGEGYTF
TGTGCCACAGGACAGGGGGGCGAGGGCTACACCTTC
>TRBV6-1|NA|TRBJ1-1|NA
CASSEAHRRLYTEAFF
TGTGCCAGCAGTGAAGCCCATCGGAGGTTGTACACTGAAGCTTTCTTT
>TRBV30|NA|TRBJ1-2|TRBD1
CAWEGAGVDGYTF
TGTGCCTGGGAGGGGGCAGGGGTGGATGGCTACACCTTC
>TRBV10-3|NA|TRBJ1-2|NA
CAISDPGRDGYTF
TGTGCCATCAGTGACCCGGGGAGGGATGGCTACACCTTC
>TRBV4-3|NA|TRBJ1-1|TRBD1
CASSQYPWDRDYTEAFF
TGCGCCAGCAGCCAATACCCTTGGGACAGGGACTACACTGAAGCTTTCTTT
>TRBV7-9|NA|TRBJ2-3|TRBD2
CASSSWGLAGGPEDTQYF
TGTGCCAGCAGCTCATGGGGACTAGCGGGGGGGCCCGAAGATACGCAGTATTTT
>TRBV6-4|NA|TRBJ2-2|TRBD2
CASSDASGGAGELFF
TGTGCCAGCAGTGACGCTAGCGGGGGGGCCGGGGAGCTGTTTTTT
>TRBV28|NA|TRBJ1-1|NA
CASSLEAPPEAFF
TGTGCCAGCAGTTTGGAGGCACCCCCTGAAGCTTTCTTT
>TRBV5-4|few|TRBJ1-1|TRBD1
CASSLGGDSMNTEAFF
TGTGCCAGCAGCTTAGGTGGGGACAGCATGAACACTGAAGCTTTCTTT
>TRBV28|NA|TRBJ2-4|TRBD2
CASSLSRGGSSKNIQYF
TGTGCCAGCAGTTTATCTAGGGGAGGGAGTTCCAAAAACATTCAGTACTTC
>TRBV2|NA|TRBJ1-3|NA
CASSSWGNGGNTIYF
TGTGCCAGTTCGTCTTGGGGCAATGGTGGAAACACCATATATTTT
>TRBV4-3|NA|TRBJ1-2|NA
CASSQMDRSNYGYTF
TGCGCCAGCAGCCAGATGGACAGATCTAACTATGGCTACACCTTC
>TRBV7-9|NA|TRBJ2-4|NA
CAIQGKNIQYF
TGTGCCATTCAGGGTAAAAACATTCAGTACTTC
>TRBV10-2|NA|TRBJ1-2|TRBD1
CASSPLDREMQGYTF
TGCGCCAGCAGTCCCTTGGACAGGGAAATGCAGGGCTACACCTTC
>TRBV21-1|NA|TRBJ1-5|NA
CASSNDISNQPQHF
TGTGCCAGCAGCAATGACATTAGCAATCAGCCCCAGCATTTT
>TRBV5-4|NA|TRBJ2-1|TRBD1
CASSSGQKSYNEQFF
TGTGCCAGCAGCTCGGGACAGAAATCCTACAATGAGCAGTTCTTC
>TRBV6-5|NA|TRBJ1-1|TRBD1
CASSPGQGTSVAFF
TGTGCCAGCTCCCCGGGACAGGGTACGTCTGTAGCTTTCTTT
>TRBV20-1|NA|TRBJ2-7|NA
CSASSPGEQYF
TGCAGTGCTAGTTCCCCAGGCGAGCAGTACTTC
>TRBV5-1|NA|TRBJ2-1|NA
CASSFGTRLGAGNEQFF
TGCGCCAGCAGCTTCGGTACTCGACTAGGGGCTGGCAATGAGCAGTTCTTC
>TRBV6-5|NA|TRBJ2-1|TRBD2
CASRTSGVLEQFF
TGTGCCAGCAGGACTAGCGGGGTTCTCGAGCAGTTCTTC